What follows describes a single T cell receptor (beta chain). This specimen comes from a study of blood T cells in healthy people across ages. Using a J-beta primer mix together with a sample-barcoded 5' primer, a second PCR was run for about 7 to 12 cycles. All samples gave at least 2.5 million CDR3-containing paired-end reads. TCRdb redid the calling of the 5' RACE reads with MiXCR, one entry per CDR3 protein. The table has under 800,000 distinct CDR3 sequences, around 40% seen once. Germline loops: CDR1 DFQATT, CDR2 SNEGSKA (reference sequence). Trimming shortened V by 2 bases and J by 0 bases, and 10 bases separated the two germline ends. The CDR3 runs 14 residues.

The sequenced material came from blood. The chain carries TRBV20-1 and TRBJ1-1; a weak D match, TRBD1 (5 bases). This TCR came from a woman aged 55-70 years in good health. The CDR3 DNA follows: TGCAGTGCTAGAACCGACAGTATGAACACTGAAGCTTTCTTT. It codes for CSARTDSMNTEAFF.